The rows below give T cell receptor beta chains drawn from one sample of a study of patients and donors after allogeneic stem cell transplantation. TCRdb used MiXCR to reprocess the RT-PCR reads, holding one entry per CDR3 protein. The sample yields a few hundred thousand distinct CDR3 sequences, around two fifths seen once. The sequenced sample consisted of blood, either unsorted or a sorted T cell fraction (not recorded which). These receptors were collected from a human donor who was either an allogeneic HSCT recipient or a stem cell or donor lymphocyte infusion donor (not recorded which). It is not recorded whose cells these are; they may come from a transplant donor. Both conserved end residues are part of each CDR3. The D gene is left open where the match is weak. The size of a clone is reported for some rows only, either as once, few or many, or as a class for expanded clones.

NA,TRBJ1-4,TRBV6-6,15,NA,CASSPGGGPAGKLFF,TGTGCCAGCAGTCCCGGGGGAGGGCCGGCTGGAAAACTGTTTTTT
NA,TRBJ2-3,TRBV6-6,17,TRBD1,CASSILSGQGARDTQYF,TGTGCCAGCAGTATACTATCGGGACAGGGGGCCAGGGATACGCAGTATTTT
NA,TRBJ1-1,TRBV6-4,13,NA,CATKQEGVTEAFF,TGTGCCACCAAGCAGGAAGGGGTGACTGAAGCTTTCTTT
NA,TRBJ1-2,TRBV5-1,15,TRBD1,CASSLGTGRIYGYTF,TGCGCCAGCAGCTTGGGGACAGGGAGGATCTATGGCTACACCTTC
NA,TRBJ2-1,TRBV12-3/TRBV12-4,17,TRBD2,CASSLARLAGIYNEQFF,TGTGCCAGCAGTTTAGCGCGGCTAGCGGGGATCTACAATGAGCAGTTCTTC
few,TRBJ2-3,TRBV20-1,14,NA,CSARVRGKTDTQYF,TGCAGTGCTAGAGTTCGGGGGAAAACAGATACGCAGTATTTT
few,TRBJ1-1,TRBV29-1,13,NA,CSVGATANTEAFF,TGCAGCGTCGGGGCCACAGCTAACACTGAAGCTTTCTTT
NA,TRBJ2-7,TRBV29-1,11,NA,CSVAETGEQYF,TGCAGCGTTGCCGAAACTGGCGAGCAGTACTTC
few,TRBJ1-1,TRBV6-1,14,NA,CASSQQGGNTEAFF,TGTGCCAGCAGTCAACAGGGAGGGAACACTGAAGCTTTCTTT
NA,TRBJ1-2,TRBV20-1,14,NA,CSARDPLLNYGYTF,TGCAGTGCTAGAGACCCTCTTTTAAACTATGGCTACACCTTC
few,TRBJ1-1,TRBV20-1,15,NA,CSARGRGRMNTEAFF,TGCAGTGCTAGAGGGAGGGGCAGGATGAACACTGAAGCTTTCTTT
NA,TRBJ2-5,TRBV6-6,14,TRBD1,CASTQGEWRETQYF,TGTGCCAGCACACAGGGGGAATGGCGAGAGACCCAGTACTTC
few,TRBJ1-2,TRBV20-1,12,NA,CSARDYRYGYTF,TGCAGTGCTAGAGATTACCGTTACGGCTACACCTTC
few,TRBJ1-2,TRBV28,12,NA,CAAWARDEGYTF,TGTGCCGCCTGGGCCCGGGACGAGGGCTACACCTTC
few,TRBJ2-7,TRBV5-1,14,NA,CASSPRGRFYEQYF,TGCGCCAGCAGCCCGAGGGGACGGTTTTACGAGCAGTACTTC
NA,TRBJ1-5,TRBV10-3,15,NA,CAISVGRDSNQPQHF,TGTGCCATCAGTGTGGGACGGGATAGCAATCAGCCCCAGCATTTT
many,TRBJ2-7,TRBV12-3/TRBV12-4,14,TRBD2,CASSLGGSSYEQYF,TGTGCCAGCAGCCTAGGCGGGAGCTCCTACGAGCAGTACTTC
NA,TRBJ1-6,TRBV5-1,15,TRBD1,CASSLRQGTNSPLHF,TGCGCCAGCAGCTTGAGACAGGGTACGAATTCACCCCTCCACTTT
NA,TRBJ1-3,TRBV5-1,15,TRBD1,CASSTGGAPGNTIYF,TGCGCCAGCAGTACAGGGGGCGCCCCTGGAAACACCATATATTTT